This entry describes one TCR beta chain. The antigen is unknown. This specimen comes from a study of Tregs in tolerant kidney transplant recipients. Study-wide points: Biological reproducibility was not directly addressed, but technical replication error appeared minimal.

Generated by immunoSEQ multiplex PCR, the TCRdb table keeps only in-frame clones and is missing some. The sample contains some 240,000 clones, about 80% of which appear only once. CD4+CD25+CD127- Tregs, CD4+CD25- non-Tregs, CD4 and CD8 cells were sorted. Trimming at V came to 1 base and at J to 0 bases, leaving 5 bases not matched to a gene. The CDR3 spans 19 residues. Germline lookup yields CDR1 SGHAT and CDR2 FQNNGV. This receptor was identified in a human donor in good health. Source material: CD4+ T cells from blood. This sequence joins TRBV11-2 and TRBJ2-2; the match to TRBD2 covers 13 bases. Written as DNA, the CDR3 is TGTGCCAGCAGCTTAGCCCTGGGACTAGCGGGACCGAACACCGGGGAGCTGTTTTTT. It yields the protein CASSLALGLAGPNTGELFF.